A selection of T cell receptor beta chains follows, all from one sample in a study of T cell repertoires in cytomegalovirus infection. For these receptors, no antigen is known. TCRdb reprocessed the reads with MiXCR, giving one entry per CDR3 protein. The sample includes about half a million distinct CDR3 sequences, roughly a third seen only once; the top ten take about a sixth. Source: cultured PBMCs, taken from culture after CMV antigen stimulation. These receptor sequences come from a human donor in good health (CMV status not recorded). Some clones in this sample may be carry-over from other donors' samples. Each CDR3 is given with its conserved first and last residue. A D gene is named only where the DNA matches it firmly. Only some rows state a clone size, as once, few, many or a class for expanded clones.

.,TRBJ1-1,TRBV7-4,.,16,TGTGCCAGCAGCCGGGCAGAGGGGCTGGTGAACACTGAAGCTTTCTTT,CASSRAEGLVNTEAFF
.,TRBJ1-1,TRBV5-6,.,15,TGTGCCAGCAGCTCAGCCAGAGCCCAGAACACTGAAGCTTTCTTT,CASSSARAQNTEAFF
.,TRBJ2-2,TRBV20-1,.,14,TGCAGTGCCCTGCCAGGGGTTGACACCGGGGAGCTGTTTTTT,CSALPGVDTGELFF
TRBD2,TRBJ2-1,TRBV7-2,.,16,TGTGCCAGCAGCTCCTCTAGCGGGAGAGACTCCAATGAGCAGTTCTTC,CASSSSSGRDSNEQFF
TRBD1,TRBJ2-2,TRBV10-3,.,15,TGTGCCATCAGTGAGATCCAGGGGGCGTCCGGGGAGCTGTTTTTT,CAISEIQGASGELFF
TRBD2,TRBJ2-1,TRBV7-2,.,17,TGTGCCAGCAGCTCCATTTCTAGCGGGAGGGCGGGGAATGAGCAGTTCTTC,CASSSISSGRAGNEQFF
TRBD1,TRBJ1-1,TRBV19,.,14,TGTGCCAGTAGAGACAGGGGATCCGGCACTGAAGCTTTCTTT,CASRDRGSGTEAFF
.,TRBJ2-2,TRBV7-2,many,13,TGTGCCAGCAGCTTAATACTAGCCGGGGAGCTGTTTTTT,CASSLILAGELFF
.,TRBJ2-5,TRBV6-2/TRBV6-3,few,17,TGTGCCAGCAGAGCGGGCCCTCGGGGGCCAGGAAGACCCAATACGAGCTTC,CASRAGPRGPGRPNTSF
TRBD2,TRBJ2-3,TRBV6-2/TRBV6-3,.,15,TGTGCCAGCAGTTATGGTAGCGGGAATACAGATACGCAGTATTTT,CASSYGSGNTDTQYF
.,TRBJ2-7,TRBV9,.,16,TGTGCCAGCAGCGTAGAGGCCCTCGGGAGTCGTTCCGAGCAGTACTTC,CASSVEALGSRSEQYF
.,TRBJ2-1,TRBV19,.,15,TGTGCCAGTAGTCCCCTCCCGGGACGTAACAATGAGCAGTTCTTC,CASSPLPGRNNEQFF
TRBD2,TRBJ2-1,TRBV4-1,few,12,TGCGCCAGCAGCCCTCGGACTAGCGTCTTCCAATTC,CASSPRTSVFQF
.,TRBJ2-7,TRBV12-3/TRBV12-4,many,14,TGTGCCAGCAGCCTACCTGGGGGCAAATACGAGCAGTACTTC,CASSLPGGKYEQYF
.,TRBJ2-1,TRBV28,many,12,TGTGCCAGCACTAGCTCCTACAATGAGCAGTTCTTC,CASTSSYNEQFF
TRBD1,TRBJ2-4,TRBV10-3,.,15,TGTGCCATCAGCGGGACAGCCGACCCAAAAAACATTCAGTACTTC,CAISGTADPKNIQYF
.,TRBJ2-4,TRBV9,.,14,TGTGCCAGCAGCGATACGCGGGGCAAAAACATTCAGTACTTC,CASSDTRGKNIQYF
TRBD2,TRBJ2-3,TRBV28,.,19,TGTGCCAGCAGTTTCCCCACTAGCGGGAGGGCCCCTAGCACAGATACGCAGTATTTT,CASSFPTSGRAPSTDTQYF
TRBD1,TRBJ2-2,TRBV6-2/TRBV6-3,few,13,TGTGCCACCAGGGACAGTAACACCGGGGAGCTGTTTTTT,CATRDSNTGELFF
.,TRBJ2-7,TRBV29-1,.,14,TGCAGCGTTGTCAGCCCTAGCGCCGGTTACGAGCAGTACTTC,CSVVSPSAGYEQYF
.,TRBJ1-4,TRBV7-2,.,15,TGTGCCAGCAGCTTAGGCGGGGGATCAAAGGAAAAACTGTTTTTT,CASSLGGGSKEKLFF